These 22 T cell receptor beta chains share one sample of origin, sequenced in a study of blood T cells in healthy people across ages. PCR was performed a second time for about 7 to 11 cycles using a sample-barcoded 5' primer and a J-beta primer mix. One entry per CDR3 protein results from TCRdb running MiXCR on the 5' RACE reads. The repertoire has some 1.8 million distinct CDR3 sequences, 35% to 50% of them found once; the top ten carry 20% to 25%. Sequenced: blood. The source is a human donor in good health.

This clonotype was counted a few times. This chain connects TRBV6-5 to TRBJ1-6, with a weak D call TRBD1 (5 bases). Trimming shortened V by 1 base and J by 7 bases, and 11 bases separated the two germline ends. The germline V gene has CDR1 MNHEY and CDR2 SVGAGI. There are 15 residues in the CDR3. CDR3 DNA sequence: TGTGCCAGCAGTTACTTGGGTCACAGGAATTCACCCCTCCACTTT. Residues: CASSYLGHRNSPLHF.

This clonotype was recorded once. J is TRBJ1-4 and V is TRBV20-1; 8 nucleotides align to TRBD1. The CDR3 totals 14 residues. The V segment lost 0 bases and the J segment 8 bases; nucleotides outside the gene matches: 5. Per germline, CDR1 DFQATT and CDR2 SNEGSKA (reference sequence). The CDR3 loop is CSARDDGQGEKLFF. The CDR3 DNA sequence: TGCAGTGCTAGAGACGACGGACAGGGAGAAAAACTGTTTTTT.

This clonotype was picked up a small number of times. The chain couples TRBV7-2 to TRBJ1-2; 8 nucleotides line up with TRBD1. V trimming: 5 bases; J trimming: 2 bases; junction bases outside the gene matches: 7. Germline V CDR1 and CDR2: SGHTA, FQGNSA. The CDR3 runs to 15 residues. The CDR3 DNA is TGTGCCAGCAGCGCCCCCGGGACAGGAAACTATGGCTACACCTTC. It codes for CASSAPGTGNYGYTF.

The chain uses TRBV7-2 and TRBJ1-1; 7 bases are shared with TRBD1. Trimming cost V 3 bases and J 1 base; bases outside gene matches: 8. This CDR3 spans 16 amino acids. Germline lookup yields CDR1 SGHTA and CDR2 FQGNSA. CDR3 residues: CASSFRIGTANTEAFF. CDR3 sequence (DNA): TGTGCCAGCAGCTTTCGAATCGGGACAGCGAACACTGAAGCTTTCTTT.

The genes are TRBV5-1 and TRBJ2-5; D is possibly TRBD1 (7 bases). Germline CDR1 and CDR2: SGHRS and YFSETQ. The CDR3 spans 14 residues. Between the trimmed V and J ends, which lost 0 bases and 11 bases, there was a span of 17 bases. As DNA, the CDR3 is TGCGCCAGCAGCTTGGCAGGGGGAGGCTACGTGCAGTACTTC. Its protein is CASSLAGGGYVQYF.

In DNA, the CDR3 is TGCAGCGCCTGGGTGAAGGGGGCTGTCTACGAGCAGTACTTC. Protein sequence: CSAWVKGAVYEQYF. The chain joins TRBV29-1 to TRBJ2-7; TRBD1 aligns across 7 bases. This CDR3 comprises 14 residues. Germline CDR1 is SQVTM and CDR2 is ANQGSEA. J gave up 3 bases and V 7 bases, and 12 bases lay outside the gene matches.

The rearrangement uses TRBV20-1 and TRBJ2-7; the match to TRBD2 covers 8 bases. The V and J ends lost 0 bases and 4 bases, in that order; junction bases with no gene match: 11. From germline, CDR1 is DFQATT and CDR2 SNEGSKA (reference sequence). The CDR3 is 16 amino acids. The CDR3 loop reads CSAREGPGLGGYEQYF. The CDR3 nucleotides are TGCAGTGCTAGAGAGGGACCGGGACTAGGAGGGTACGAGCAGTACTTC.

Regarding this clonotype: A clone one base away is much larger, so this may be a read error. This chain connects TRBV29-1 to TRBJ2-1; D is perhaps TRBD2 (5 bases). CDR3 length: 14 residues. Trimming stripped 5 bases from V and 7 bases from J, with 18 bases between. CDR1 is SQVTM and CDR2 is ANQGSEA in the germline V gene. CDR3 coding DNA: TGCAGCGTTACCGGCCGGGGTAATTGGAATGAGCAGTTCTTC. The encoded protein is CSVTGRGNWNEQFF.

V is TRBV10-3 and J is TRBJ2-3; D might be TRBD1 or TRBD2, each matching 6 bases. The CDR3 runs to 16 residues. With 4 bases removed from V and 0 bases from J, the gap between germline ends came to 14 bases. Germline values: CDR1 ENHRY, CDR2 SYGVKD. CDR3 in amino acids: CAISGLRGPSTDTQYF. The CDR3 DNA is TGTGCCATCAGTGGACTTCGGGGGCCGAGCACAGATACGCAGTATTTT.

The chain joins TRBV5-1 to TRBJ2-3, with 9 bases identical to TRBD1. Germline assignment: CDR1 SGHRS and CDR2 YFSETQ. Trimming at V came to 4 bases and at J to 5 bases, leaving 8 bases not matched to a gene. This CDR3 has 15 residues. The CDR3 DNA sequence: TGCGCCAGCAGCGCCCGGGACAGGGATCGAGATACGCAGTATTTT. This translates into CASSARDRDRDTQYF.

J is TRBJ2-7 and V is TRBV28; TRBD1 aligns across 12 bases. The germline CDR1 and CDR2 sequences are MDHEN and SYDVKM. V shed 7 bases and J 5 bases; nucleotides not matched to a gene: 12. The CDR3 is 16 amino acids. The CDR3 reads CASTDHPGQGAHEQYF. CDR3 coding DNA: TGTGCCAGCACTGATCATCCGGGACAGGGGGCTCACGAGCAGTACTTC.

This clonotype was seen a handful of times. The chain carries TRBV6-2 or TRBV6-3 and TRBJ2-7; D not certain. This CDR3 spans 12 amino acids. V lost 7 bases and J 2 bases, leaving 9 bases between the germline ends. Germline V gene sequence: CDR1 MNHEY, CDR2 SVGEGT. CDR3: CASTGHPYEQYF. The CDR3 DNA sequence: TGTGCCAGCACCGGCCACCCCTACGAGCAGTACTTC.

As for this clonotype: The junction differs from germline at one of its ends, possibly a read error. V usage is TRBV7-2 and J usage is TRBJ1-2, with D possibly being TRBD1 (6 bases). CDR3 length: 14 amino acids. Germline V gene data show CDR1 as SGHTA and CDR2 as FQGNSA. CDR3 sequence: CASSLRYRAYGYTF. The CDR3 nucleotides read TGTGCCAGCAGCTTACGGTACAGGGCCTATGGTTACACCTTC.

The V and J genes are TRBV28 and TRBJ2-2, with TRBD1 as a possible D gene (6 bases). Germline CDR1 and CDR2: MDHEN and SYDVKM. V dropped 2 bases and J dropped 6 bases, with 19 bases sitting between them. The CDR3 has 17 residues. In nucleotides, the CDR3 is TGTGCCAGCAGTTTAGAGGCAGGGGCTGGCGTCCCCGGGGAGCTGTTTTTT. As protein: CASSLEAGAGVPGELFF.

The rearrangement links TRBV18 to TRBJ1-2; no clear D gene. Between the trimmed V and J ends, which lost 4 bases and 6 bases, there was a span of 12 bases. The CDR3 runs 13 residues. Germline lookup yields CDR1 KGHSH and CDR2 LQKENI. CDR3 sequence (DNA): TGTGCCAGCTCACTTAACCACTTCGATGGCTACACCTTC. This gives the protein CASSLNHFDGYTF.

The chain has TRBV7-2 and TRBJ1-2; weak D call: TRBD1 (5 bases). The germline V and J ends were trimmed by 2 bases and 5 bases, with 24 bases remaining between them. CDR3 length: 18 amino acids. Germline V gene data show CDR1 as SGHTA and CDR2 as FQGNSA. CDR3 in amino acids: CASSLSGRGYGARYGYTF. CDR3 in DNA: TGTGCCAGCAGCTTATCGGGGCGGGGATATGGGGCGAGGTATGGCTACACCTTC.

This clonotype was seen only a few times. This may stem from a read error, because a much larger clone lies one nucleotide away. The chain combines TRBV3-1 with TRBJ2-4, with 7 bases that match TRBD2. Germline V gene sequence: CDR1 LGHDT, CDR2 YNNKEL (reference sequence). The junction had 3 bases not matched to a gene; V was cut back by 0 bases and J by 13 bases. This CDR3 has 12 residues. In nucleotides, the CDR3 is TGTGCCAGCAGCCAAGATCGGGAGGCCCAGTACTTC. Its translation is CASSQDREAQYF.

This clonotype was seen more than once but under ten times. The V gene is TRBV20-1, the J gene TRBJ2-7; the match to TRBD1 covers 8 bases. Germline trimming cut 6 bases from V and 0 bases from J; bases unmatched to any gene: 7. Germline V gene data show CDR1 as DFQATT and CDR2 as SNEGSKA (reference sequence). The CDR3 spans 14 residues. The CDR3 DNA follows: TGCAGTGCAACCACAGGGGGTATCTCCTACGAGCAGTACTTC. Translation gives CSATTGGISYEQYF.

This sequence joins TRBV20-1 and TRBJ1-5, with D perhaps TRBD1 (6 bases). The CDR3 loop spans 13 amino acids. CDR1 DFQATT and CDR2 SNEGSKA come from the germline V gene (reference sequence). Trimming took off 0 bases at V and 6 bases at J, with 9 bases between the two ends. The CDR3 nucleotides are TGCAGTGCTAGAGATACCAGGGGTCAGCCCCAGCATTTT. It encodes CSARDTRGQPQHF.

Worth noting for this clonotype: At one end the junction does not follow the germline gene, possibly because of a read error. The CDR3 DNA is TGTGCCGGCAGCTTAGCAGGGTTCTACGAGCAGTACTTC. Amino acid sequence: CAGSLAGFYEQYF. This chain connects TRBV7-2 to TRBJ2-7; maybe TRBD1 (5 bases). Germline loops: CDR1 SGHTA, CDR2 FQGNSA. The CDR3 extends over 13 amino acids.

This clonotype was detected once. V and J are TRBV6-2 or TRBV6-3 and TRBJ2-6; D not resolved. The V gene lost 0 bases and the J gene lost 4 bases, with 13 bases spanning the gap. The germline V gene has CDR1 MNHEY and CDR2 SVGEGT. The CDR3 has 17 residues. The CDR3 here is CASSYSASSRGANVLTF. DNA for the CDR3: TGTGCCAGCAGTTACTCTGCTTCCTCTCGGGGGGCCAACGTCCTGACTTTC.

Concerning this clonotype: One junction end does not reproduce the germline sequence, and a read error may be involved. V usage is TRBV20-1 and J usage is TRBJ2-3; 15 nucleotides align to TRBD2. The CDR3 sequence is 15 residues long. The germline V gene encodes CDR1 DFQATT and CDR2 SNEGSKA (reference sequence). The DNA for the CDR3 is TGCGGTGCTAAGGGACTAGCGGGGGGTGTAGATACGCAGTATTTT. Amino acids: CGAKGLAGGVDTQYF.